The clone carrying this T cell receptor (beta chain) was found a few times. Alongside a J-beta primer mix, a sample-barcoded 5' primer served in a second PCR lasting about 7 to 11 cycles. TCRdb independently ran MiXCR on the 5' RACE reads; one entry per CDR3 protein. Of about 620,000 distinct CDR3 sequences detected, around a fifth appear once; the ten largest clones hold approximately 3.6%. These data belong to a study of blood T cells in healthy people across ages. From germline, CDR1 is MGHRA and CDR2 YSYEKL. J gave up 1 base and V 4 bases, and 5 bases lay outside the gene matches. The CDR3 runs 15 residues.

The V gene is TRBV4-1, the J gene TRBJ2-5, with 8 bases matching TRBD2. Material: blood. This TCR came from a man between 65 and 85 years old in good health. CDR3 in amino acids: CASSPQLAGQETQYF. The DNA of the CDR3 is TGCGCCAGCAGCCCCCAGCTAGCGGGCCAAGAGACCCAGTACTTC.